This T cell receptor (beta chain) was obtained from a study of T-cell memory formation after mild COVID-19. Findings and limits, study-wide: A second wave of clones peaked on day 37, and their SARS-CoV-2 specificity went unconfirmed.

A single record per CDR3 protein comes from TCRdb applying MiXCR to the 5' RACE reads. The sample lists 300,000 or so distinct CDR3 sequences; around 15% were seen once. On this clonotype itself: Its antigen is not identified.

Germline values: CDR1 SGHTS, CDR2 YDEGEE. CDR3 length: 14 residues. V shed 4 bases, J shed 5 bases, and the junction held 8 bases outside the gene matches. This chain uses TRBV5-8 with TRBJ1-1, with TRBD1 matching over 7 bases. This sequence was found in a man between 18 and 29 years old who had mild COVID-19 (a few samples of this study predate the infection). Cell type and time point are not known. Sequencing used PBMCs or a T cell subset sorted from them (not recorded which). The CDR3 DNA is TGTGCCAGCAGCAACAGACAGGGAGGGACTGAAGCTTTCTTT. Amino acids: CASSNRQGGTEAFF.